Given below is one T cell receptor beta chain in context. The CDR3 consists of 15 residues. Germline V lookup: CDR1 MNHNY, CDR2 SVGAGI (reference sequence). J gave up 5 bases and V 6 bases, and 6 bases lay outside the gene matches. Repertoires were generated with immunoSEQ multiplex PCR, while TCRdb's copy carries only in-frame clones and drops some. The repertoire has over 85,000 clones, more than 75% of them found once; the top ten carry 3.5% to 4%. This sample is part of a study of control samples from healthy donors and cancer patients. This receptor was obtained from a woman aged 55-70 years with lung cancer. The sequenced sample consisted of PBMCs. The chain is built from TRBV6-6 and TRBJ2-1, with 11 bases matching TRBD1. DNA of the CDR3: TGTGCCAGCAGGACCGGGACAGGGGGTGACAATGAGCAGTTCTTC. Translation: CASRTGTGGDNEQFF.